This is a list of T cell receptor beta chains from one sample in a study of T-cell reconstitution after alpha-beta-depleted transplantation in children. TCRdb reprocessed the PCR reads via MiXCR and lists one record per CDR3 protein. The sample records under 300,000 distinct CDR3 sequences, around 10% being singletons. The sequencing used peripheral blood, collected 180 days after TCRalphabeta/CD19-depleted stem cell transplant. The receptors were gathered from a male patient aged 2 to 10 who had a stem cell transplant for chronic granulomatous disease, so the T cells may come from the graft donor. Both conserved end residues are part of each CDR3. A D gene is named only where the DNA matches it firmly. Clone size appears in some rows only: once, few, many, or a class for an expanded clone.

J gene: TRBJ2-1; D gene: TRBD2; clone size: many; V gene: TRBV11-2; CDR3 DNA: TGTGCCAGCAGCTTAGCTCTAGCGGGGGGACCCTCCTACAATGAGCAGTTCTTC; CDR3 protein: CASSLALAGGPSYNEQFF
J gene: TRBJ2-1; D gene: .; clone size: many; V gene: TRBV5-1; CDR3 DNA: TGCGCCAGCAGCTTGGTCGGGGACGGCTACAATGAGCAGTTCTTC; CDR3 protein: CASSLVGDGYNEQFF
J gene: TRBJ2-5; D gene: .; clone size: many; V gene: TRBV29-1; CDR3 DNA: TGCAGCGTTGAAACCCGACTAGTCCAAGAGACCCAGTACTTC; CDR3 protein: CSVETRLVQETQYF
J gene: TRBJ1-4; D gene: TRBD1; clone size: many; V gene: TRBV6-5; CDR3 DNA: TGTGCCAGCAGACCGGACAGGGTACGAGGTGAAAAACTGTTTTTT; CDR3 protein: CASRPDRVRGEKLFF
J gene: TRBJ2-7; D gene: .; clone size: few; V gene: TRBV2; CDR3 DNA: TGTGCCAGCAGTTTCAGTCCTGGATCCTACGAGCAGTACTTC; CDR3 protein: CASSFSPGSYEQYF
J gene: TRBJ2-3; D gene: TRBD1; clone size: many; V gene: TRBV7-3; CDR3 DNA: TGTGCCAGCAGCTTAGGACAGGGGTCAGATACGCAGTATTTT; CDR3 protein: CASSLGQGSDTQYF
J gene: TRBJ1-4; D gene: TRBD1; clone size: few; V gene: TRBV7-2; CDR3 DNA: TGTGCCAGCAGCTTAGCGCCGACAGGGGGGGGCGAAAAACTGTTTTTT; CDR3 protein: CASSLAPTGGGEKLFF
J gene: TRBJ2-3; D gene: .; clone size: .; V gene: TRBV12-3/TRBV12-4; CDR3 DNA: TGTGCCAGCAGTCCCCAAATGAATACGCAGTATTTT; CDR3 protein: CASSPQMNTQYF
J gene: TRBJ2-5; D gene: .; clone size: many; V gene: TRBV3-1; CDR3 DNA: TGTGCCAGCAGCCCAGGGGCAGGTGGTGAGACCCAGTACTTC; CDR3 protein: CASSPGAGGETQYF
J gene: TRBJ2-3; D gene: .; clone size: many; V gene: TRBV12-3/TRBV12-4; CDR3 DNA: TGTGCCAGCAGTTCCCTAGGGGGGAGCCGTACGCAGTATTTT; CDR3 protein: CASSSLGGSRTQYF
J gene: TRBJ2-1; D gene: TRBD2; clone size: many; V gene: TRBV11-1; CDR3 DNA: TGTGCCAGCAGCGGCAGGACTAGCGGGGGCTTTTTGGCCTACAATGAGCAGTTCTTC; CDR3 protein: CASSGRTSGGFLAYNEQFF
J gene: TRBJ1-2; D gene: TRBD1; clone size: many; V gene: TRBV5-1; CDR3 DNA: TGCGCCAGCAGCCCCGGACAGGGGGCTGTTGGCTACACCTTC; CDR3 protein: CASSPGQGAVGYTF
J gene: TRBJ2-3; D gene: TRBD2; clone size: many; V gene: TRBV29-1; CDR3 DNA: TGCAGCGTTCAGGTCGCTAGCGGGAGAACAGATACGCAGTATTTT; CDR3 protein: CSVQVASGRTDTQYF
J gene: TRBJ2-1; D gene: TRBD1; clone size: many; V gene: TRBV11-1; CDR3 DNA: TGTGCCAGCAGCACCACAGGGCCGCTGACAGGGGGACAACACGATGAGCAGTTCTTC; CDR3 protein: CASSTTGPLTGGQHDEQFF
J gene: TRBJ2-3; D gene: .; clone size: many; V gene: TRBV29-1; CDR3 DNA: TGCAGCGCAAAAGGGGGTGGGGATACGCAGTATTTT; CDR3 protein: CSAKGGGDTQYF
J gene: TRBJ2-7; D gene: .; clone size: many; V gene: TRBV27; CDR3 DNA: TGTGCCAGCAGTTGGGGGGCGGACTACGAGCAGTACTTC; CDR3 protein: CASSWGADYEQYF
J gene: TRBJ1-2; D gene: .; clone size: many; V gene: TRBV7-2; CDR3 DNA: TGTGCCAGCAGCTTAAGTGAGCCACTTCATTCCAATGGCTACACCTTC; CDR3 protein: CASSLSEPLHSNGYTF
J gene: TRBJ2-7; D gene: .; clone size: many; V gene: TRBV6-2/TRBV6-3; CDR3 DNA: TGTGCCAGCGGAGGCGGTGGGGTAGATTACGAGCAGTACTTC; CDR3 protein: CASGGGGVDYEQYF
J gene: TRBJ2-3; D gene: TRBD2; clone size: many; V gene: TRBV7-3; CDR3 DNA: TGTGCCAGCAGCCCCGGGCCTGGGGCTAGCGGGAAGAATACGCAGTATTTT; CDR3 protein: CASSPGPGASGKNTQYF
J gene: TRBJ1-3; D gene: .; clone size: many; V gene: TRBV4-3; CDR3 DNA: TGCGCCAGCAGCCAAGCTGGAATGGGCTCTGGAAACACCATATATTTT; CDR3 protein: CASSQAGMGSGNTIYF
J gene: TRBJ2-1; D gene: .; clone size: many; V gene: TRBV20-1; CDR3 DNA: TGCAGTGCTAGAGATGGTAGCAGCAATGAGCAGTTCTTC; CDR3 protein: CSARDGSSNEQFF
J gene: TRBJ2-7; D gene: .; clone size: many; V gene: TRBV7-9; CDR3 DNA: TGTGCCAGCAGCCCGCGACAGGTAAACACCTACGAGCAGTACTTC; CDR3 protein: CASSPRQVNTYEQYF
J gene: TRBJ1-2; D gene: .; clone size: many; V gene: TRBV20-1; CDR3 DNA: TGCAGTGCGATTCGCGGGGTCTATGGCTACACCTTC; CDR3 protein: CSAIRGVYGYTF
J gene: TRBJ2-5; D gene: TRBD2; clone size: many; V gene: TRBV2; CDR3 DNA: TGTGCCAGCAGTGGGACTAGCGGGAGGGGGGAGACCCAGTACTTC; CDR3 protein: CASSGTSGRGETQYF
J gene: TRBJ1-2; D gene: .; clone size: many; V gene: TRBV27; CDR3 DNA: TGTGCCAGCAGTTTATCGGACAGCGGCTATGGCTACACCTTC; CDR3 protein: CASSLSDSGYGYTF
J gene: TRBJ1-3; D gene: .; clone size: many; V gene: TRBV5-1; CDR3 DNA: TGCGCCAGCAGCTCGCAGGGTTCTGGAAACACCATATATTTT; CDR3 protein: CASSSQGSGNTIYF
J gene: TRBJ2-2; D gene: TRBD2; clone size: many; V gene: TRBV7-6; CDR3 DNA: TGTGCCAGCAGCGCCCCCGGGACTAAGAACACCGGGGAGCTGTTTTTT; CDR3 protein: CASSAPGTKNTGELFF
J gene: TRBJ1-6; D gene: TRBD1; clone size: many; V gene: TRBV5-1; CDR3 DNA: TGCGCCAGCAGCTTGACGGACAGGGATAATTCACCCCTCCACTTT; CDR3 protein: CASSLTDRDNSPLHF
J gene: TRBJ2-2; D gene: .; clone size: many; V gene: TRBV5-1; CDR3 DNA: TGCGCCAGCAGCCCGTGGCTGATCCGAGAGGGCACCGGGGAGCTGTTTTTT; CDR3 protein: CASSPWLIREGTGELFF
J gene: TRBJ2-1; D gene: .; clone size: many; V gene: TRBV5-1; CDR3 DNA: TGCGCCAGCAGCTACGCCACAGCCGGGCGAGATGAGCAGTTCTTC; CDR3 protein: CASSYATAGRDEQFF
J gene: TRBJ2-7; D gene: TRBD1; clone size: many; V gene: TRBV15; CDR3 DNA: TGTGCCACCAGCGAGGGGGCAGAACAGTTCTACGAGCAGTACTTC; CDR3 protein: CATSEGAEQFYEQYF
J gene: TRBJ1-1; D gene: TRBD1; clone size: many; V gene: TRBV7-2; CDR3 DNA: TGTGCCAGCAGCTTCTCGGACAGGAGGAACACTGAAGCTTTCTTT; CDR3 protein: CASSFSDRRNTEAFF
J gene: TRBJ2-7; D gene: .; clone size: many; V gene: TRBV10-3; CDR3 DNA: TGTGCCATCAGTGAGTCTTTATACGAGCAGTACTTC; CDR3 protein: CAISESLYEQYF
J gene: TRBJ1-1; D gene: TRBD1; clone size: many; V gene: TRBV4-1; CDR3 DNA: TGCGCCAGCAGCCAAGATCGGGACAGAATGAACACTGAAGCTTTCTTT; CDR3 protein: CASSQDRDRMNTEAFF
J gene: TRBJ2-7; D gene: TRBD2; clone size: many; V gene: TRBV6-2/TRBV6-3; CDR3 DNA: TGTGCCAGCAGCAGACTAGCCTACTACGAGCAGTACTTC; CDR3 protein: CASSRLAYYEQYF
J gene: TRBJ2-1; D gene: TRBD2; clone size: many; V gene: TRBV20-1; CDR3 DNA: TGCAGTGCTAGAGCCGGACTTCTAGCGGGAGGTGAGCAGTTCTTC; CDR3 protein: CSARAGLLAGGEQFF
J gene: TRBJ2-7; D gene: .; clone size: many; V gene: TRBV5-1; CDR3 DNA: TGCGCCAGCAGCCTAGGGGTGGAAGGCTACGAGCAGTACTTC; CDR3 protein: CASSLGVEGYEQYF
J gene: TRBJ2-7; D gene: .; clone size: many; V gene: TRBV20-1; CDR3 DNA: TGCAGTGCTAGCAGCTATAGTTCATCCTACGAGCAGTACTTC; CDR3 protein: CSASSYSSSYEQYF
J gene: TRBJ2-1; D gene: .; clone size: many; V gene: TRBV5-1; CDR3 DNA: TGCGCCAGCACCACCGACATTGCGCCCAGAAGGCAGTTCTTC; CDR3 protein: CASTTDIAPRRQFF
J gene: TRBJ2-7; D gene: .; clone size: many; V gene: TRBV7-9; CDR3 DNA: TGTGCCAGCAGCGACCGCTACGAGCAGTACTTC; CDR3 protein: CASSDRYEQYF
J gene: TRBJ2-4; D gene: .; clone size: .; V gene: TRBV12-3/TRBV12-4; CDR3 DNA: TGTGCCAGCAGTTTGAACCTGGGGGGGGGCCCACTAGCCAAAAACAATCAGTACTTC; CDR3 protein: CASSLNLGGGPLAKNNQYF
J gene: TRBJ2-7; D gene: .; clone size: many; V gene: TRBV12-3/TRBV12-4; CDR3 DNA: TGTGCCAGCGGGATGGACCCCGGCTACGAGCAGTACTTC; CDR3 protein: CASGMDPGYEQYF
J gene: TRBJ2-5; D gene: TRBD2; clone size: many; V gene: TRBV11-2; CDR3 DNA: TGTGCCAGCAGTTCCACCGGGACTAGTGGAGGGGAGACCCAGTACTTC; CDR3 protein: CASSSTGTSGGETQYF
J gene: TRBJ1-1; D gene: .; clone size: many; V gene: TRBV7-3; CDR3 DNA: TGTGCCAGCAGCTTATCAGGGATCGCCACTGAAGCTTTCTTT; CDR3 protein: CASSLSGIATEAFF
J gene: TRBJ1-6; D gene: TRBD1; clone size: many; V gene: TRBV7-3; CDR3 DNA: TGTGCCAGCAGCCGAGGGACAGGCAATTCACCCCTCCACTTT; CDR3 protein: CASSRGTGNSPLHF
J gene: TRBJ2-1; D gene: .; clone size: .; V gene: TRBV24-1; CDR3 DNA: TGTGCCACCAGTGGCCCAATAGTTTCCTACAATGAGCAGTTCTTC; CDR3 protein: CATSGPIVSYNEQFF
J gene: TRBJ2-7; D gene: TRBD2; clone size: many; V gene: TRBV28; CDR3 DNA: TGTGCCAGCAGTCAAGTAGCGGGAGGTGGGGAGCAGTACTTC; CDR3 protein: CASSQVAGGGEQYF
J gene: TRBJ2-7; D gene: TRBD1; clone size: many; V gene: TRBV28; CDR3 DNA: TGTGCCAGCAGTCTTTATACAGGGGTGTCCTACGAGCAGTACTTC; CDR3 protein: CASSLYTGVSYEQYF
J gene: TRBJ2-5; D gene: .; clone size: many; V gene: TRBV7-9; CDR3 DNA: TGTGCCAGCAGCTTACGGGGCCAAGAGACCCAGTACTTC; CDR3 protein: CASSLRGQETQYF
J gene: TRBJ2-1; D gene: .; clone size: many; V gene: TRBV12-3/TRBV12-4; CDR3 DNA: TGTGCCAGCAGTTTAATAGTCCGCAGCTCCTACAATGAGCAGTTCTTC; CDR3 protein: CASSLIVRSSYNEQFF